What follows is one TCR beta chain and its context. Antigen specificity is unknown. This sample is part of a study of cytomegalovirus exposure and HLA in healthy donors. Study-level background: Membership in the Caucasian-associated ancestry cluster was found for about 80% of about 430 genotyped donors.

The CDR3 covers 13 residues. Germline-derived CDR1 and CDR2 are LGHNT and FRNRAP. Between the trimmed V and J ends, which lost 5 bases and 1 base, there was a span of 8 bases. Study-wide results and caveats: In an earlier analysis, about 87% or about 30%: the productive usage of most TCR beta V segments. Several of the most significant clusters appeared linked to common viral pathogens, based on a later analysis. Later analysis identified a missense DCLRE1C variant that was linked to TCR beta V- and J-gene trimming.

PCR employed 60 Vbeta and 13 Jbeta primers. Method: immunoSEQ multiplex PCR; TCRdb's copy keeps in-frame clones and lacks some. Among fewer than 200,000 clones listed, roughly 13% were seen once. The clonotype comes from a man aged 45-65 years in good health and CMV-seropositive. The rearrangement links TRBV12-5 to TRBJ1-1, with TRBD1 as a possible D gene (5 bases). The specimen was PBMCs. CDR3 sequence reads: CASGRQGNTEAFF. CDR3 bases: TGTGCTAGTGGTCGGCAGGGGAACACTGAAGCTTTCTTT.